This T cell receptor beta chain was captured by sequencing in a study of blood T cell repertoires in COVID-19. In the study overall: In each case, the material was cDNA or gDNA derived from T cells, B-cell-depleted T cells, or PBMCs.

CDR1 SQVTM and CDR2 ANQGSEA come from the germline V gene. Trimming at V came to 3 bases and at J to 5 bases, leaving 6 bases not matched to a gene. The CDR3 length is 15 residues. In the original workflow: Amplification of reference gene primers was used by the study to estimate nucleated cell counts. The data were produced by immunoSEQ multiplex PCR, yet TCRdb's version contains in-frame clones alone and is incomplete. V and J calls plus clone size are reproduced from that table; the DNA served to infer D and trimming. The profile shows some 200,000 clones, about three quarters of them singletons. This chain joins TRBV29-1 and TRBJ2-3, with TRBD2 identical over 12 bases. This clonotype was obtained from a woman in her fifties or sixties with active or convalescent COVID-19. Sequenced sample: peripheral blood. The CDR3 reads CSVESSGGVGDTQYF. The CDR3 nucleotides read TGCAGCGTTGAGTCTAGCGGGGGGGTTGGAGATACGCAGTATTTT.